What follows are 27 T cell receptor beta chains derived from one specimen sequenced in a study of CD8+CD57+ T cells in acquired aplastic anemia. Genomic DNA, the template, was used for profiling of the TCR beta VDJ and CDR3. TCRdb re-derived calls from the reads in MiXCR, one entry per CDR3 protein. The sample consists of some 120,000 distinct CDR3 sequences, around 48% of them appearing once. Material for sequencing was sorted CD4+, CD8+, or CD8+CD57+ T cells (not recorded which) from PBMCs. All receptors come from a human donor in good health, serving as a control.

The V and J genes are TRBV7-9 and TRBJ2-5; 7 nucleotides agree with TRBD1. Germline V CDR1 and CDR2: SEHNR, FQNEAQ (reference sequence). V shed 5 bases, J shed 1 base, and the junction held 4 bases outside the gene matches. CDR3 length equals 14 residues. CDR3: CASSLRQGQETQYF. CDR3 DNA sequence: TGTGCCAGCAGCCTCAGACAGGGCCAAGAGACCCAGTACTTC.

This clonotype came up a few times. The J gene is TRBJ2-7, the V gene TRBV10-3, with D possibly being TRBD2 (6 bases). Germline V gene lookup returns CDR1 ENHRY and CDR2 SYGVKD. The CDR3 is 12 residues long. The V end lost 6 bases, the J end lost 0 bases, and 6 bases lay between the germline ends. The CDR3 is CAISGSSYEQYF. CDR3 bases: TGTGCCATCAGCGGGAGCTCCTACGAGCAGTACTTC.

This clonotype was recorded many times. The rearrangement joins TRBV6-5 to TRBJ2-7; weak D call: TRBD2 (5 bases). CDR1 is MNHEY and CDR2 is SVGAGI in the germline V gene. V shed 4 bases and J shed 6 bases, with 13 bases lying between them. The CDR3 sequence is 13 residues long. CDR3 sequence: CASSSFLASEQYF. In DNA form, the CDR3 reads TGTGCCAGCAGTTCATTTCTAGCATCCGAGCAGTACTTC.

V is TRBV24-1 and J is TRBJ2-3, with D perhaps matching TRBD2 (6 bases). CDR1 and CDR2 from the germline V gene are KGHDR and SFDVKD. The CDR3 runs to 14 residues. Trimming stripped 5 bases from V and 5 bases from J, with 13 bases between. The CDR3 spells CATSVPGAGDTQYF. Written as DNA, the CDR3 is TGTGCCACCAGTGTTCCGGGAGCGGGAGATACGCAGTATTTT.

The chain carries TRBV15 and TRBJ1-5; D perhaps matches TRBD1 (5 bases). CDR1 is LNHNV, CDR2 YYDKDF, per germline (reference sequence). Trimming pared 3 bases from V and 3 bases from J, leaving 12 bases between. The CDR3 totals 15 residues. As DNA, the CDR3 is TGTGCCACCAGCAGGGATGACAGTTTCAATCAGCCCCAGCATTTT. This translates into CATSRDDSFNQPQHF.

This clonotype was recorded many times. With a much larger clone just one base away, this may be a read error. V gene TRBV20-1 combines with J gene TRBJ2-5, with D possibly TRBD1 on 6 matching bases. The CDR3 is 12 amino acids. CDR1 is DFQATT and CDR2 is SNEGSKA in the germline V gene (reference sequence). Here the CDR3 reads CSAVQGLETQCF. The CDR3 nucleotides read TGCAGTGCTGTACAGGGTTTGGAGACCCAGTGCTTC.

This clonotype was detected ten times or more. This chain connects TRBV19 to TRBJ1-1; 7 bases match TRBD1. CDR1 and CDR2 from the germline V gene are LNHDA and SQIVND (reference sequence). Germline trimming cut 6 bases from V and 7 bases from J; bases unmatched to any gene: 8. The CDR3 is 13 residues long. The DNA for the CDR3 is TGTGCCAGTAGGACTCGACAGGGCCGTGAAGCTTTCTTT. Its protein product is CASRTRQGREAFF.

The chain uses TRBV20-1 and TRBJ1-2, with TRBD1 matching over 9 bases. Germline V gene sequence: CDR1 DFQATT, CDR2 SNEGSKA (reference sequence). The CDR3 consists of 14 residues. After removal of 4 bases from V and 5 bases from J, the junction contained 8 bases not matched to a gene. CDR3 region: CSATDRGKNYGYTF. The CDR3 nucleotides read TGCAGTGCTACCGACAGGGGGAAGAATTATGGCTACACCTTC.

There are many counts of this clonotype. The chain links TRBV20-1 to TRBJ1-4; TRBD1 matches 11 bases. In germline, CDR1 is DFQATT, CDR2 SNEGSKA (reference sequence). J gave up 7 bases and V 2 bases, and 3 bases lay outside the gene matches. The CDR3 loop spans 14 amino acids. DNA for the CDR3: TGCAGTGCTAGACCCGGGACAGGGGGTGAAAAACTGTTTTTT. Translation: CSARPGTGGEKLFF.

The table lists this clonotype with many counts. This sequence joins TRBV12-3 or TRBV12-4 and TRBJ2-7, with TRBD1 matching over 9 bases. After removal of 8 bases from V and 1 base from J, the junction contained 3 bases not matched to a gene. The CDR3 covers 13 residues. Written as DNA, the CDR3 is TGTGCCAGCCGGGGACAGGGATCCTACGAGCAGTACTTC. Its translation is CASRGQGSYEQYF.

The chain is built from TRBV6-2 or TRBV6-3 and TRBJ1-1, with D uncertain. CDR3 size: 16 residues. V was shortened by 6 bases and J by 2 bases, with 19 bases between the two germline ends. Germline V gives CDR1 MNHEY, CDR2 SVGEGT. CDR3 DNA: TGTGCCAGCAGCCCGCGGGCCTCGGAACCAAACACTGAAGCTTTCTTT. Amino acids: CASSPRASEPNTEAFF.

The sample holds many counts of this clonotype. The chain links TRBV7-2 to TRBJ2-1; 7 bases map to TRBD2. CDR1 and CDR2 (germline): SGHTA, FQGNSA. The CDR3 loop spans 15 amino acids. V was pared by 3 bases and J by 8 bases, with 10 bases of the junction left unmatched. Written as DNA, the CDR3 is TGTGCCAGCAGCTTCGGGGGGTTAGGAATGGATGAGCAGTTCTTC. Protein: CASSFGGLGMDEQFF.

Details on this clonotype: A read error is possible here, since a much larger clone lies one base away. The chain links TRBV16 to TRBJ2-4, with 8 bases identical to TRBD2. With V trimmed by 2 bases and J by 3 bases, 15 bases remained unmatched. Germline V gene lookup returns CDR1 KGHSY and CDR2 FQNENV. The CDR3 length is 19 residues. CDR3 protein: CASSQLPTLAGKVKNIQYF. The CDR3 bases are TGTGCCAGCAGCCAACTCCCCACCTTAGCGGGGAAAGTCAAAAACATTCAGTACTTC.

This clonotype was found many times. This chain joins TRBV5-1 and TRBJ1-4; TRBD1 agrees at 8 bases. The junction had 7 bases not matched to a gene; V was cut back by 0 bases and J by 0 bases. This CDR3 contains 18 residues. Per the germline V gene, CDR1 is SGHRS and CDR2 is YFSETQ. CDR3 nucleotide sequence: TGCGCCAGCAGCTTGGCAGGACAGGGTGGGGCAACTAATGAAAAACTGTTTTTT. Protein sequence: CASSLAGQGGATNEKLFF.

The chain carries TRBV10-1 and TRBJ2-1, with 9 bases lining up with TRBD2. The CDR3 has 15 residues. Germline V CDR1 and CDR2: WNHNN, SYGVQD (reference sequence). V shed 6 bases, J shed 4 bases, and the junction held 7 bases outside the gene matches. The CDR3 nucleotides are TGCGCCAGCAGATCCAGCGGGGGGACATACAATGAGCAGTTCTTC. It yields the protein CASRSSGGTYNEQFF.

The CDR3, as DNA: TGTGCCAGCAGTTGGGGGGGCGTCGACACTGAAGCTTTCTTT. It yields the protein CASSWGGVDTEAFF. The chain links TRBV25-1 to TRBJ1-1, with D perhaps TRBD1 (6 bases). The CDR3 is made up of 14 amino acids. The germline V gene encodes CDR1 MGHDK and CDR2 SYGVNS. The ends were cut back, 5 bases at V and 3 bases at J, with 13 bases in the middle.

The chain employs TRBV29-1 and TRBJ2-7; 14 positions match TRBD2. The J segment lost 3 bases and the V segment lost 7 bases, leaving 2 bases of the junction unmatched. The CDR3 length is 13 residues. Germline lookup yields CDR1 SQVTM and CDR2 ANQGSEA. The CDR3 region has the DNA TGCAGCGCTGGGACTAGCGGGAGCTACGAGCAGTACTTC. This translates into CSAGTSGSYEQYF.

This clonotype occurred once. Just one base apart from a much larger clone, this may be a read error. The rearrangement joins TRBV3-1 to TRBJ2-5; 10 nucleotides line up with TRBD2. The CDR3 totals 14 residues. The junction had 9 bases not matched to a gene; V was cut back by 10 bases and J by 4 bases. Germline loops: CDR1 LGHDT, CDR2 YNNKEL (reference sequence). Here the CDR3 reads CANGRSGGAETQYF. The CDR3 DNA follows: TGTGCCAACGGTAGGAGCGGGGGGGCAGAGACCCAGTACTTC.

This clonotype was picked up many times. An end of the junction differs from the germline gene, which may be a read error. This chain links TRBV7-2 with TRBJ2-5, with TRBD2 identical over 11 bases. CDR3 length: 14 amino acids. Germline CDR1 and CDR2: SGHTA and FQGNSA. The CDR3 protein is CASSIAGGLETQYF. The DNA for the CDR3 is TGTGCCAGCAGCATAGCGGGGGGGTTAGAGACCCAGTACTTC.

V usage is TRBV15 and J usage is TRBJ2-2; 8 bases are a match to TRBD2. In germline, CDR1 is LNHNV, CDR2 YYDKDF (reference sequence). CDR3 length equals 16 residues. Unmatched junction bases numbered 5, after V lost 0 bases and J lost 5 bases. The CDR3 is CATSRDSGGYTGELFF. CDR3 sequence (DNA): TGTGCCACCAGCAGAGACAGCGGGGGCTATACCGGGGAGCTGTTTTTT.

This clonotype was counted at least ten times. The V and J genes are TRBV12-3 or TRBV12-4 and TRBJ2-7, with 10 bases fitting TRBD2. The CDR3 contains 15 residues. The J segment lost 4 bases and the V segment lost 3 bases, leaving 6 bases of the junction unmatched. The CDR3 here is CASSFAFSGGYEQYF. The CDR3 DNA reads TGTGCCAGCAGTTTCGCCTTTAGCGGGGGGTACGAGCAGTACTTC.

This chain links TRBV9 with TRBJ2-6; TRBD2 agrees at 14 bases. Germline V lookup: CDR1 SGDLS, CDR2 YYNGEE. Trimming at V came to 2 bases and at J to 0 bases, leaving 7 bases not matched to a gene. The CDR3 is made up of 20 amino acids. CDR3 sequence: CASSVRTSGGSFSGANVLTF. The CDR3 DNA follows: TGTGCCAGCAGCGTCCGGACTAGCGGGGGGTCCTTCTCTGGGGCCAACGTCCTGACTTTC.

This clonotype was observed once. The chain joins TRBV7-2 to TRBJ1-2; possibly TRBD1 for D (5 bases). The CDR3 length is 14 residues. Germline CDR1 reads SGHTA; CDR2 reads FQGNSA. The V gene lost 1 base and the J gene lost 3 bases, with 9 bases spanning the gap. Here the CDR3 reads CASSLVGRDYGYTF. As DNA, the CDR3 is TGTGCCAGCAGCTTAGTTGGCAGGGACTATGGCTACACCTTC.

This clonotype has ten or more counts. The CDR3 bases are TGCAGCGTTGGGAGACAGGGGTCCTACAATGAGCAGTTCTTC. This translates into CSVGRQGSYNEQFF. The V call is TRBV29-1, the J call TRBJ2-1; TRBD1 aligns across 8 bases. With V trimmed by 4 bases and J by 1 base, 3 bases remained unmatched. Germline V gene data show CDR1 as SQVTM and CDR2 as ANQGSEA. This CDR3 has 14 residues.

CDR3 bases: TGTGCCAGCAGCTTAACAGGGGGAGGTAGCAATCAGCCCCAGCATTTT. It is translated as CASSLTGGGSNQPQHF. The chain employs TRBV11-1 and TRBJ1-5, with 8 bases matching TRBD1. From germline, CDR1 is SGHAT and CDR2 FQDESV (reference sequence). The CDR3 runs 16 residues. V shed 2 bases, J shed 0 bases, and the junction held 3 bases outside the gene matches. The full variable domain, in which reference TRBV11-1 and TRBJ1-5 provide the parts outside the CDR3, is EAEVAQSPRYKITEKSQAVAFWCDPISGHATLYWYRQILGQGPELLVQFQDESVVDDSQLPKDRFSAERLKGVDSTLKIQPAELGDSAMYLCASSLTGGGSNQPQHFGDGTRLSIL.

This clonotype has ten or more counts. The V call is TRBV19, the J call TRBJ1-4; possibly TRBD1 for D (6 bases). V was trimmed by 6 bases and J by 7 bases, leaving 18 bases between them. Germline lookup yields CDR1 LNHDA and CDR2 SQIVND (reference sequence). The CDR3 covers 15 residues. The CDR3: CASRGLNKGGEKLFF. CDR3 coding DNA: TGTGCCAGTAGAGGCCTAAACAAGGGGGGTGAAAAACTGTTTTTT.

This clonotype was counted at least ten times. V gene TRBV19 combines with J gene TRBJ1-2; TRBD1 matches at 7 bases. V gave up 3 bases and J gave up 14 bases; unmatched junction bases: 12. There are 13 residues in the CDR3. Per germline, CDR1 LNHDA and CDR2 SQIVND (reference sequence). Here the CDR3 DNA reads TGTGCCAGTAGTATGGAGGGACAGTCGGCTAGTACCTTC. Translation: CASSMEGQSASTF.